The clone carrying this T cell receptor beta chain was counted only a few times. This specimen comes from a study of blood T cells in healthy people across ages. The second PCR ran about 6 to 12 cycles with a sample-barcoded 5' primer and J-beta primers. MiXCR, applied by TCRdb to the 5' RACE reads, yields one record per CDR3 protein. The sample records 760,000 or so distinct CDR3 sequences, 20% to 25% being singletons. The ends lost 1 base at V and 1 base at J; junction bases unmatched: 4. Germline V gene data show CDR1 as SGHKS and CDR2 as YYEKEE (reference sequence). The CDR3 is 15 amino acids. This sample also appeared in a second study, on T cells of mothers and their children.

Sequenced: blood. This chain connects TRBV5-5 to TRBJ2-5; TRBD2 aligns across 7 bases. The sequence came from a boy between 5 and 17 years old in good health. DNA for the CDR3: TGTGCCAGCAGCTTGTTCTGGGAGGGCCAAGAGACCCAGTACTTC. It is translated as CASSLFWEGQETQYF.